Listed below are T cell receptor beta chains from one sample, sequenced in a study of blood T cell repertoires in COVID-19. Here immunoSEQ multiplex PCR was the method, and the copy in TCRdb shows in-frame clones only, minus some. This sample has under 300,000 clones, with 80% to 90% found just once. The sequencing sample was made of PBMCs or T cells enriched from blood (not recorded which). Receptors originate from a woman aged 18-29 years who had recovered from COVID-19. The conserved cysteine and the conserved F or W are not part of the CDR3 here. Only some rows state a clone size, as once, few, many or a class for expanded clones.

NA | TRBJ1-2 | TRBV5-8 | ASSFGGARGYT
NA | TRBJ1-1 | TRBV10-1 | ASSAGTGVTF
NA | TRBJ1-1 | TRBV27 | ASTFGVWNTEAF
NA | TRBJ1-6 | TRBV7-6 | ASSLGQGRSPLH
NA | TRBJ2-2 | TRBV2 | ATTRVTGVHTGELF
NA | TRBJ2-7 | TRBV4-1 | ASSPLTGGYYEQY
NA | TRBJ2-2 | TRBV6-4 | ASSPDKQGSNTGELF
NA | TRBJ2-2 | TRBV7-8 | ASSFGQNTGELF
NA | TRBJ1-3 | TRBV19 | ASSTGQGAGNTIY
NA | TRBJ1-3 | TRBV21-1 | ASDRLYSGNTIY
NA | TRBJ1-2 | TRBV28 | ASRLGTGGENRGGYT
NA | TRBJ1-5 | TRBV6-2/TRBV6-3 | ASTPGGRGVNQPQH
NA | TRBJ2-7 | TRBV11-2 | ASRSQGRFYEQY
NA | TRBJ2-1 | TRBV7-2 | ASSFDRSYNEQF
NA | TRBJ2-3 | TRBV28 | ASSLSGGTDTQY
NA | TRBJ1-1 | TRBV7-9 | ASSQGVTEAF
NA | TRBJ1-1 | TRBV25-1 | ASSPIGSGVPEAF
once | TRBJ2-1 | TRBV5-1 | ASSLDKRGPYNEQF
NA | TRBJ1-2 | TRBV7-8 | ASSLVQGGYRPNYGYT
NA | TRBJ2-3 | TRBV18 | ASSPDSHTDTQY
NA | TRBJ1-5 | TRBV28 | ASDRRGVKQPQH
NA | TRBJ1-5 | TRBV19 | ASSTRDRGFAQPQH
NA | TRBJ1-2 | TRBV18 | ASSPGRNYGYT
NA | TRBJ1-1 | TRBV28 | ASSPSDRMNTEAF
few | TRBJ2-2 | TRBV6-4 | ASSDTVVNTGELF
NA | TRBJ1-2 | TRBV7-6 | ASSLRTGGNYGYT
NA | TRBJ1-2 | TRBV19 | ASKASLRAGIYGYT
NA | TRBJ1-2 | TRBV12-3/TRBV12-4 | ASSTQNRVRYT
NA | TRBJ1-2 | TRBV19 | ASSENRDYGYT
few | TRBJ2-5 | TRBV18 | ASSSSEETQY
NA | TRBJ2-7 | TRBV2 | ASSEGVSGNEQY
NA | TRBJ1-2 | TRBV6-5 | ASIWGQGGYGYT
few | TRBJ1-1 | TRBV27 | ASSRLSSQGRHTEAF
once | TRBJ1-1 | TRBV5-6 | ASSWGQSDTEAF
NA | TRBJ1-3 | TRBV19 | ASSISGHFSGNTIY
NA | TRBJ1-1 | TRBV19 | ASSPVGARSNTEAF
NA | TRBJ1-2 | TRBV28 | ASRRLTGGLNYGYT
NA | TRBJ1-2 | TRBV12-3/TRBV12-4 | ASSLGRGYGYT
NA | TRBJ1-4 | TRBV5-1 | ASSFLQGSATNEKLF
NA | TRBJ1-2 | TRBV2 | ASSDPGINYGYT
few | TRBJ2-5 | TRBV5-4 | ASSFGFQETQY
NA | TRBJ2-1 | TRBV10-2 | ASSEFGAGQINNEQF
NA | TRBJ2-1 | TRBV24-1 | ATSDMRGGENEQF
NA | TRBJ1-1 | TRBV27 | ASIPLRDRGRGGESEAF
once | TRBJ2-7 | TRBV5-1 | ASSQRDRDYEQY
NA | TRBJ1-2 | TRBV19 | ASSLGAGADYGYT
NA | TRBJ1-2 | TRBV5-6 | ASSYGTDNIYGYT
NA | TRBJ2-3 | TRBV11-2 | ASSPLAGGLADTQY
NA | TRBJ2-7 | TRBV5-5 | ASSPRDRNYEQY
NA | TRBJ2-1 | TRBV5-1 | ASSLDVVDLYNEQF
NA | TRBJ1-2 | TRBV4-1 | ASSQDKSFLSDGYT
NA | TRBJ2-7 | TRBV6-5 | ASRATGLYEQY